This TCR beta chain was recorded in a study of blood T cells in healthy people across ages. A word on this clonotype: Its specificity is not known.

Study-wide findings and caveats: It was held that the diversity estimates obtained from one million T cells were underestimates.

This CDR3 spans 17 amino acids. Trimming pared 0 bases from V and 13 bases from J, leaving 25 bases between. CDR1 is MNHEY and CDR2 is SMNVEV in the germline V gene (reference sequence). It was with a sample-barcoded 5' primer and a J-beta primer mix that a second PCR of roughly 6 to 12 cycles was run. With 12 random nucleotides, a template-switch adaptor tagged each individual cDNA molecule. TCRdb itself ran the 5' RACE reads through MiXCR, one entry per CDR3 protein. The sample records roughly 1,500,000 distinct CDR3 sequences, about 40% being singletons. This clonotype originated in a woman under 30 in good health. The rearrangement uses TRBV27 and TRBJ2-1, with D maybe TRBD2 (6 bases). Sequencing was done on a sample of blood. CDR3 residues: CASSLSATSVGLETQFF. For the CDR3, the DNA is TGTGCCAGCAGTTTATCGGCGACTAGTGTAGGATTGGAGACCCAGTTCTTC.